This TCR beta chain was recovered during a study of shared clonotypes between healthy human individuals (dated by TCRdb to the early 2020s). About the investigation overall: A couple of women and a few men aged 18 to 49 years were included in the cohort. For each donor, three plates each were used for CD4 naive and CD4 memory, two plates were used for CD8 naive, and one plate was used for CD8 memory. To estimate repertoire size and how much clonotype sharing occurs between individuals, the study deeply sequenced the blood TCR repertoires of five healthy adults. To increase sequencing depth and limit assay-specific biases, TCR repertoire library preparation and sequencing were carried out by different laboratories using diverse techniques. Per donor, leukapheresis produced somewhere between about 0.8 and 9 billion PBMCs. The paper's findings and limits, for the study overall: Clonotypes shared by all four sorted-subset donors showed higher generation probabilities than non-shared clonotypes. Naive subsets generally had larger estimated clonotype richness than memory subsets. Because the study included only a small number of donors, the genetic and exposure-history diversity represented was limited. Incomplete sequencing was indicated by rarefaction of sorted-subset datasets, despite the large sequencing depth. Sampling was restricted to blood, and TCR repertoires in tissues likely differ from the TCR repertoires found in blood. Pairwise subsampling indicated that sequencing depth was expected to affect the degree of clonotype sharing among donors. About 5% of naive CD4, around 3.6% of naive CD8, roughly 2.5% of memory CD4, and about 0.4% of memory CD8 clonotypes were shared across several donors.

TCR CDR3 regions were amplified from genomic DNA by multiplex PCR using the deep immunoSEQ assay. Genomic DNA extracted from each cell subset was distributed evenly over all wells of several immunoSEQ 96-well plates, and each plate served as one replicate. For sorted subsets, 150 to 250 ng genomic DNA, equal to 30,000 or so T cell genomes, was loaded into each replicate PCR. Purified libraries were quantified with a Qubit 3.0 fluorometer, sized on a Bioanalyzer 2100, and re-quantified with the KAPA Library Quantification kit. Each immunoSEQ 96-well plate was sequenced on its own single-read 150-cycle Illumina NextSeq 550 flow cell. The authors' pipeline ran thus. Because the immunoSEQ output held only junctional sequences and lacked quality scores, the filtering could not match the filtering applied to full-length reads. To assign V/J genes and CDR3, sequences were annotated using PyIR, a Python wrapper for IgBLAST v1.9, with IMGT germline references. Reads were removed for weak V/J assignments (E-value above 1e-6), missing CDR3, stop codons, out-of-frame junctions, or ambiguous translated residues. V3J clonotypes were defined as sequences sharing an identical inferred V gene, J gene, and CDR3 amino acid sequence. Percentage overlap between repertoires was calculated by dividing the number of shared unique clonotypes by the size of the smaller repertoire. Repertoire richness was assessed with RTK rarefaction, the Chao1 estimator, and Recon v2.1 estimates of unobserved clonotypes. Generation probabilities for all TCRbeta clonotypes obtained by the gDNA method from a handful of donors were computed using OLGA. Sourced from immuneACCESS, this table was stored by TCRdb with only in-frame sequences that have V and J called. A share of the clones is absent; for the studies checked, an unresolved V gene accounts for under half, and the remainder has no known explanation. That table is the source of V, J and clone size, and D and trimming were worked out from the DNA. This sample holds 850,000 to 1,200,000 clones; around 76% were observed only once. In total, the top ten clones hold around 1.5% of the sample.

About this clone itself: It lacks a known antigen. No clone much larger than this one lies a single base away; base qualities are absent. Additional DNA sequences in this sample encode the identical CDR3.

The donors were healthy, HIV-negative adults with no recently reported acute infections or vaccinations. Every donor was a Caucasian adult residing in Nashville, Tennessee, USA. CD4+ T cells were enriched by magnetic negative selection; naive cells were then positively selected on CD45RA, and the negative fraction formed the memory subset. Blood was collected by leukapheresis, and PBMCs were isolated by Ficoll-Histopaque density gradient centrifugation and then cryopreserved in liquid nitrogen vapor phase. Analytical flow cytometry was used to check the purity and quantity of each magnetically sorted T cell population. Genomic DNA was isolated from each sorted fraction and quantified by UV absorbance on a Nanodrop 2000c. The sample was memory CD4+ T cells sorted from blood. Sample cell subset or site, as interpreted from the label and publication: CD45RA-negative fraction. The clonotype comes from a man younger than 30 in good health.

The CDR3 here reads CAWSVRRGDSPLHF. The sequenced DNA is TGTGCCTGGAGTGTACGTCGAGGAGATTCACCCCTCCACTTT. The receptor chain draws on TRBV30 and TRBJ1-6, with an unclear D gene assignment. CDR1 GTSNPN and CDR2 SVGIG were looked up in the germline V gene (reference sequence). V sheds 0 bases and J sheds 8 bases, leaving 11 bases between their ends. Taken from cysteine to phenylalanine, the CDR3 has 14 residues. CDR3 DNA is the only sequence kept; it has 42 bases, read in frame from the first base.